Each of the 32 T cell receptor beta chains below was sequenced from the same sample in a study of response to subunit inactivated influenza vaccine. TCRdb reanalysed the RT-PCR reads using MiXCR and keeps one entry per CDR3 protein. The table shows about 240,000 distinct CDR3 sequences, with 9% to 15% occurring only once. Sample: non-naive T cells sorted from PBMCs, taken approximately 15 days before vaccination. The receptors shown here come from a man in his fifties who received an inactivated influenza vaccine.

At least ten counts were recorded for this clonotype. This rearrangement joins TRBV6-2 or TRBV6-3 to TRBJ2-1, with TRBD2 matching over 8 bases. The V gene's germline CDR1 is MNHEY and CDR2 SVGEGT. The CDR3 length is 13 residues. V shed 6 bases, J shed 3 bases, and the junction held 1 base outside the gene matches. The CDR3 DNA sequence: TGTGCCAGCAGACTAGCGGACTACAATGAGCAGTTCTTC. This translates into CASRLADYNEQFF.

This clonotype was observed a handful of times. The chain recombines TRBV19 with TRBJ1-5; the match to TRBD1 covers 7 bases. This CDR3 is 14 amino acids long. Germline lookup yields CDR1 LNHDA and CDR2 SQIVND (reference sequence). The junction had 6 bases not matched to a gene; V was cut back by 6 bases and J by 4 bases. The CDR3 here is CASRRQGDNQPQHF. CDR3 nucleotide sequence: TGTGCCAGTAGAAGGCAGGGGGATAATCAGCCCCAGCATTTT.

This clonotype has just a few counts. The rearrangement uses TRBV12-3 or TRBV12-4 and TRBJ2-5; TRBD1 matches 7 bases. Germline trimming cut 3 bases from V and 4 bases from J; bases unmatched to any gene: 8. The CDR3 covers 15 residues. The DNA for the CDR3 is TGTGCCAGCAGTTTCGACAGGGTAGTAGTAGAGACCCAGTACTTC. This codes for CASSFDRVVVETQYF.

The gene calls are TRBV5-1 and TRBJ2-5; D is undetermined. CDR3 length: 14 residues. Germline V gives CDR1 SGHRS, CDR2 YFSETQ. Trimming removed 5 bases from V and 2 bases from J, with 13 bases in between. This chain's CDR3 is CASSFGVRQETQYF. CDR3 DNA sequence: TGCGCCAGCAGTTTTGGGGTCCGACAAGAGACCCAGTACTTC.

This chain links TRBV10-2 with TRBJ2-1; no firm D call. CDR3 length equals 16 residues. CDR1 is WSHSY and CDR2 is SAAADI in the germline V gene. Trimming took 7 bases from V and 8 from J, leaving 24 bases between them. CDR3 sequence (DNA): TGCGCCAGCACCCCGGCAGACCGCCGTCTTAGGGATGAGCAGTTCTTC. Protein: CASTPADRRLRDEQFF.

The rearrangement uses TRBV18 and TRBJ1-1; the D is unclear. V lost 2 bases and J lost 1, with 11 bases in between. Per germline, CDR1 KGHSH and CDR2 LQKENI. The CDR3 contains 15 residues. The CDR3 DNA sequence: TGTGCCAGCTCACCAAAACAAGGAAGGAACACTGAAGCTTTCTTT. Protein: CASSPKQGRNTEAFF. Based on the CDR3 plus reference TRBV18 and TRBJ1-1, the full variable domain is NAGVMQNPRHLVRRRGQEARLRCSPMKGHSHVYWYRQLPEEGLKFMVYLQKENIIDESGMPKERFSAEFPKEGPSILRIQQVVRGDSAAYFCASSPKQGRNTEAFFGQGTRLTVV.

The chain recombines TRBV7-9 with TRBJ2-1; tentatively, D is TRBD2 (6 bases). Trimming removed 5 bases at V and 6 bases at J, with 14 bases between. Germline-derived CDR1 and CDR2 are SEHNR and FQNEAQ (reference sequence). The CDR3 is made up of 14 amino acids. CDR3 nucleotides: TGTGCCAGCAGCCGGGGAGGCGGCCGCAATGAGCAGTTCTTC. It specifies CASSRGGGRNEQFF. Full variable domain (remainder filled in from reference TRBV7-9 and TRBJ2-1): DTGVSQNPRHKITKRGQNVTFRCDPISEHNRLYWYRQTLGQGPEFLTYFQNEAQLEKSRLLSDRFSAERPKGSFSTLEIQRTEQGDSAMYLCASSRGGGRNEQFFGPGTRLTVL.

This chain joins TRBV6-1 and TRBJ2-2; D is undetermined. The CDR3 spans 16 residues. Trimming removed 7 bases from V and 7 bases from J, with 22 bases in between. CDR1 is MNHNS and CDR2 is SASEGT in the germline V gene. CDR3 protein: CASTPMGSRISGELFF. The CDR3 DNA sequence: TGTGCCAGCACCCCAATGGGGTCTCGGATTAGCGGGGAGCTGTTTTTT.

This clonotype was observed many times. This chain joins TRBV7-2 and TRBJ2-7; TRBD1 matches 9 bases. This CDR3 contains 14 residues. Germline trimming cut 5 bases from V and 3 bases from J; bases unmatched to any gene: 5. From germline, CDR1 is SGHTA and CDR2 FQGNSA. This chain's CDR3 is CASSPGTGNYEQYF. CDR3 DNA sequence: TGTGCCAGCAGCCCGGGGACAGGGAACTACGAGCAGTACTTC.

The chain employs TRBV9 and TRBJ2-5; a possible D gene is TRBD2 (6 bases). Germline CDR1 reads SGDLS; CDR2 reads YYNGEE. The CDR3 covers 16 residues. V lost 0 bases and J lost 1, with 13 bases in between. The CDR3: CASSVGVGGLQETQYF. The CDR3 DNA reads as TGTGCCAGCAGCGTAGGGGTGGGAGGCCTCCAAGAGACCCAGTACTTC.

This clonotype was detected a few times. The chain joins TRBV4-2 to TRBJ1-4; the match to TRBD1 covers 10 bases. Germline CDR1 is LGHNA and CDR2 is YNFKEQ. CDR3 length: 15 amino acids. V was pared by 3 bases and J by 6 bases, with 4 bases of the junction left unmatched. CDR3 region: CASSQAGTGDEKLFF. The DNA of the CDR3 is TGTGCCAGCAGCCAGGCAGGGACAGGGGATGAAAAACTGTTTTTT.

This clonotype was seen a few times. J is TRBJ2-1 and V is TRBV5-1, with 7 positions matching TRBD2. The CDR3 has 16 amino acids. V trimming: 0 bases; J trimming: 2 bases; junction bases outside the gene matches: 5. The germline gives CDR1 SGHRS, CDR2 YFSETQ. The DNA for the CDR3 is TGCGCCAGCAGCTTGGCTCTAGCGGCTACCTACAATGAGCAGTTCTTC. Its translation: CASSLALAATYNEQFF.

This clonotype occurred a few times. The rearrangement links TRBV20-1 to TRBJ2-7; unclear D gene. CDR1 and CDR2 from the germline V gene are DFQATT and SNEGSKA (reference sequence). Trimming took off 0 bases at V and 3 bases at J, with 12 bases between the two ends. The CDR3 length is 14 residues. CDR3 coding DNA: TGCAGTGCTAGAGATCTGAACACCGTCTACGAGCAGTACTTC. Its protein product is CSARDLNTVYEQYF.

The V gene is TRBV24-1, the J gene TRBJ2-5; perhaps TRBD2 as D (6 bases). V was trimmed by 2 bases and J by 5 bases, leaving 17 bases between them. The CDR3 is 16 residues long. The germline V gene encodes CDR1 KGHDR and CDR2 SFDVKD. The CDR3 loop reads CATSDSSFRAGETQYF. The CDR3 DNA follows: TGTGCCACCAGTGATTCCTCTTTTAGGGCGGGGGAGACCCAGTACTTC.

The V and J genes are TRBV3-1 and TRBJ2-3, with a tentative D call TRBD1 (6 bases). There are 16 residues in the CDR3. The germline gives CDR1 LGHDT, CDR2 YNNKEL (reference sequence). Between the trimmed V and J ends, which lost 0 bases and 2 bases, there was a span of 12 bases. CDR3 protein: CASSQEFRGATDTQYF. For the CDR3, the DNA is TGTGCCAGCAGCCAAGAGTTCAGGGGAGCCACAGATACGCAGTATTTT.

In this sample, this clonotype turned up many times. This chain links TRBV12-3 or TRBV12-4 with TRBJ2-3, with TRBD1 as a possible D gene (5 bases). Trimming stripped 3 bases from V and 5 bases from J, with 9 bases between. This CDR3 has 13 residues. The CDR3 sequence: CASSFSQGDTQYF. DNA of the CDR3: TGTGCCAGCAGTTTTTCTCAGGGAGATACGCAGTATTTT.

There are a few counts of this clonotype. The chain is built from TRBV29-1 and TRBJ1-1; D uncertain. The CDR3 loop spans 13 amino acids. Germline loops: CDR1 SQVTM, CDR2 ANQGSEA. Trimming removed 2 bases from V and 1 base from J, with 8 bases in between. CDR3 in DNA: TGCAGCGTTGAAAGGCAGACGAACACTGAAGCTTTCTTT. Translated, it gives CSVERQTNTEAFF.

With regard to this clonotype: A much larger clone lies one base from this, so it may be a read error. The chain combines TRBV27 with TRBJ1-1; D not resolved. Germline CDR1 reads MNHEY; CDR2 reads SMNVEV (reference sequence). The CDR3 consists of 12 residues. The chain's CDR3 is CASSQQSTEASF. DNA of the CDR3: TGTGCCAGCAGTCAACAGAGCACTGAAGCTTCCTTT.

This clonotype has just a few counts. The gene calls are TRBV20-1 and TRBJ1-1; D gene uncertain. V was cut by 0 bases and J by 1 base, with 9 bases left in between. CDR1 is DFQATT and CDR2 is SNEGSKA in the germline V gene (reference sequence). CDR3 length: 14 amino acids. CDR3 sequence reads: CSARESTPNTEAFF. As DNA, the CDR3 is TGCAGTGCTAGAGAATCGACACCGAACACTGAAGCTTTCTTT.

This rearrangement joins TRBV30 to TRBJ1-6; D is ambiguous. The CDR3 runs to 13 residues. Germline CDR1 and CDR2: GTSNPN and SVGIG (reference sequence). The V and J ends lost 5 bases and 2 bases respectively, with 7 bases between them. The DNA of the CDR3 is TGTGCCTGGGGGAGAGCCTATAATTCACCCCTCCACTTT. This sequence encodes CAWGRAYNSPLHF.

There are a few counts of this clonotype. The chain recombines TRBV27 with TRBJ2-7, with D perhaps TRBD1 or TRBD2 (5 bases each). The CDR3 runs to 11 residues. CDR1 MNHEY and CDR2 SMNVEV come from the germline V gene (reference sequence). Trimming cost V 8 bases and J 7 bases, with 12 bases left between them. CDR3 amino acids: CASRYGGEQYF. The CDR3, as DNA: TGTGCCAGCCGATATGGGGGAGAGCAGTACTTC.

This clonotype was observed many times. V and J are TRBV12-3 or TRBV12-4 and TRBJ2-1, with D possibly TRBD2 on 6 matching bases. The germline V and J ends were trimmed by 6 bases and 0 bases, with 12 bases remaining between them. This CDR3 has 15 residues. The CDR3 nucleotides are TGTGCCAGCAGGTCAGCGGGCCACTCCTACAATGAGCAGTTCTTC. Its protein is CASRSAGHSYNEQFF.

Only a few counts were recorded for this clonotype. The V call is TRBV25-1, the J call TRBJ2-2, with 8 bases fitting TRBD1. Trimming removed 5 bases from V and 6 bases from J; junction bases left unmatched: 8. This CDR3 is 15 amino acids long. Per the germline V gene, CDR1 is MGHDK and CDR2 is SYGVNS. The DNA for the CDR3 is TGTGCCAGCAGTTTCGGGACAGGCAACGCCGGGGAGCTGTTTTTT. Its translation: CASSFGTGNAGELFF.

This clonotype was observed a handful of times. The V and J genes are TRBV4-3 and TRBJ1-2, with D possibly matching TRBD1 (6 bases). The CDR3 length is 16 residues. Trimming took off 0 bases at V and 0 bases at J, with 11 bases between the two ends. CDR1 and CDR2 (germline): LGHNA, YSLEER. The chain's CDR3 is CASSQEGDKANYGYTF. CDR3 coding DNA: TGCGCCAGCAGCCAAGAGGGGGACAAAGCTAACTATGGCTACACCTTC.

This clonotype occurred many times. The chain couples TRBV28 to TRBJ2-3; D not resolved. Between the trimmed V and J ends, which lost 4 bases and 5 bases, there was a span of 4 bases. Looked up from germline, CDR1 is MDHEN and CDR2 is SYDVKM. This CDR3 region has 11 residues. The CDR3 is CASSSRDTQYF. DNA of the CDR3: TGTGCCAGCAGTTCGAGAGATACGCAGTATTTT. The full variable domain, with the rest looked up from reference TRBV28 and TRBJ2-3, is DVKVTQSSRYLVKRTGEKVFLECVQDMDHENMFWYRQDPGLGLRLIYFSYDVKMKEKGDIPEGYSVSREKKERFSLILESASTNQTSMYLCASSSRDTQYFGPGTRLTVL.

The chain combines TRBV28 with TRBJ2-5, with a weak D call TRBD1 (6 bases). Germline V gene lookup returns CDR1 MDHEN and CDR2 SYDVKM. V shed 8 bases and J shed 5 bases, with 12 bases lying between them. The CDR3 runs to 12 residues. For the CDR3, the DNA is TGTGCCAGCTACAGGGTGGGGGAGACCCAGTACTTC. As protein: CASYRVGETQYF.

The chain recombines TRBV6-5 with TRBJ2-3; 8 nucleotides line up with TRBD1. After removal of 6 bases from V and 9 bases from J, the junction contained 5 bases not matched to a gene. The CDR3 is made up of 12 amino acids. CDR1 and CDR2 (germline): MNHEY, SVGAGI. The CDR3, as DNA: TGTGCCAGCAGGTTAACAGGGGGGACGCAGTATTTT. This codes for CASRLTGGTQYF.

The table lists this clonotype with a few counts. The J gene is TRBJ2-1, the V gene TRBV11-3; tentative D call: TRBD2 (7 bases). The CDR3 covers 15 residues. Trimming took 5 bases from V and 8 from J, leaving 19 bases between them. Germline lookup yields CDR1 SGHNT and CDR2 YENEEA. For the CDR3, the DNA is TGTGCCAGCAGCGGGAGGTGGGGGGGCAACGATGAGCAGTTCTTC. As protein: CASSGRWGGNDEQFF.

The genes are TRBV30 and TRBJ2-6; no firm D call. Germline assignment: CDR1 GTSNPN and CDR2 SVGIG (reference sequence). Trimming removed 4 bases at V and 0 bases at J, with 4 bases between. CDR3 length equals 13 residues. The chain's CDR3 is CAWTTSGANVLTF. The CDR3 bases are TGTGCCTGGACAACCTCTGGGGCCAACGTCCTGACTTTC.

This clonotype occurred many times. This chain links TRBV4-1 with TRBJ1-4; TRBD1 is a possible D gene (5 bases). Trimming pared 1 base from V and 6 bases from J, leaving 15 bases between. The CDR3 contains 16 residues. Looked up from germline, CDR1 is MGHRA and CDR2 is YSYEKL. Here the CDR3 reads CASSQVRGREDEKLFF. CDR3 in DNA: TGCGCCAGCAGCCAAGTTCGGGGCAGGGAGGATGAAAAACTGTTTTTT.

The chain joins TRBV20-1 to TRBJ2-1; D might be TRBD2 (6 bases). Looked up from germline, CDR1 is DFQATT and CDR2 is SNEGSKA (reference sequence). The CDR3 contains 16 residues. Trimming cost V 6 bases and J 9 bases, with 27 bases left between them. The chain's CDR3 is CSAGSRSGLVDSEQFF. The CDR3 DNA sequence: TGCAGTGCCGGATCTAGGTCGGGACTGGTTGATAGTGAGCAGTTCTTC.

The gene calls are TRBV12-3 or TRBV12-4 and TRBJ2-5; 7 bases match TRBD1. Trimming took 3 bases from V and 3 from J; bases not matched to a gene: 4. CDR3 length: 14 amino acids. As DNA, the CDR3 is TGTGCCAGCAGTTTGGGACAGACTAAAGAGACCCAGTACTTC. Encoded protein: CASSLGQTKETQYF.